A selection of T cell receptor beta chains follows, all from one sample in a study of patients and donors after allogeneic stem cell transplantation. TCRdb reprocessed the RT-PCR reads with MiXCR, giving one entry per CDR3 protein. In the table there are approximately 170,000 distinct CDR3 sequences, approximately 24% of which are singletons. What was sequenced was blood, either unsorted or a sorted T cell fraction (not recorded which). These receptor sequences come from a human donor who was either an allogeneic HSCT recipient or a stem cell or donor lymphocyte infusion donor (not recorded which). It is not recorded whose cells these are; they may come from a transplant donor. Each CDR3 is given with its conserved first and last residue. The order of the fields is clone size, J gene, D gene, V gene, CDR3 protein, CDR3 DNA. D genes are given only for firm matches. Clone size appears in some rows only: once, few, many, or a class for an expanded clone.

>NA|TRBJ1-1|TRBD1|TRBV20-1
CSARGIGTGRPGDTEAFF
TGCAGTGCTAGAGGCATTGGGACAGGGAGGCCTGGGGACACTGAAGCTTTCTTT
>few|TRBJ2-5|NA|TRBV5-1
CASSSLTEQETQYF
TGCGCCAGCAGCTCCTTGACAGAACAAGAGACCCAGTACTTC
>few|TRBJ2-4|NA|TRBV12-3/TRBV12-4
CASSWGRRGDIQYF
TGTGCCAGCAGTTGGGGTAGAAGGGGAGACATTCAGTACTTC
>many|TRBJ1-1|TRBD1|TRBV19
CASSIGQAETLAFF
TGTGCCAGTAGTATCGGACAGGCCGAAACTTTAGCTTTCTTT
>few|TRBJ2-3|TRBD1|TRBV5-1
CASSPFGQGAKDTQYF
TGCGCCAGCAGCCCCTTTGGACAGGGGGCGAAGGATACGCAGTATTTT
>NA|TRBJ2-5|NA|TRBV29-1
CSVVGQVQETQYF
TGCAGCGTTGTTGGGCAGGTACAAGAGACCCAGTACTTC
>few|TRBJ2-1|NA|TRBV29-1
CSVGSSLTGEQFF
TGCAGCGTTGGGAGTAGCCTTACGGGTGAGCAGTTCTTC
>NA|TRBJ2-1|NA|TRBV5-1
CASSLADTPRFF
TGCGCCAGCAGCTTGGCCGACACCCCTAGGTTCTTC
>NA|TRBJ1-6|NA|TRBV5-6
CASRGEDLPLHF
TGTGCCAGCAGGGGGGAGGACCTACCCCTCCACTTT
>few|TRBJ2-1|TRBD2|TRBV20-1
CSARDRTSGNNEQFF
TGCAGTGCTAGAGATAGGACTAGCGGGAACAATGAGCAGTTCTTC
>NA|TRBJ2-1|NA|TRBV5-1
CASSLALVYNEQFF
TGCGCCAGCAGCTTGGCCTTAGTCTACAATGAGCAGTTCTTC
>many|TRBJ1-1|TRBD1|TRBV10-3
CAISEEFRYRGNTEAFF
TGTGCCATCAGTGAGGAGTTTCGGTACAGGGGGAACACTGAAGCTTTCTTT
>few|TRBJ1-3|TRBD1|TRBV27
CASRQTGGYTIYF
TGTGCCAGCAGACAGACAGGGGGATACACCATATATTTT
>NA|TRBJ2-7|NA|TRBV5-4
CASSSSTYEQYF
TGTGCCAGCAGCTCCTCCACCTACGAGCAGTACTTC
>few|TRBJ2-3|TRBD2|TRBV5-1
CATTSGVPTDTQYF
TGCGCCACCACTAGCGGGGTGCCCACAGATACGCAGTATTTT
>few|TRBJ1-2|NA|TRBV28
CASSLHGGNYGYTF
TGTGCCAGCAGTTTACACGGGGGTAACTATGGCTACACCTTC
>NA|TRBJ2-5|NA|TRBV27
CASSSKRWAAPGETQYF
TGTGCCAGCAGTTCAAAGCGGTGGGCCGCTCCGGGAGAGACCCAGTACTTC
>few|TRBJ2-2|NA|TRBV12-5
CASGLAAKLDMNTGELFF
TGTGCTAGTGGTTTGGCCGCAAAGCTGGACATGAACACCGGGGAGCTGTTTTTT
>many|TRBJ1-1|TRBD1|TRBV12-3/TRBV12-4
CASSQTGGKNTEAFF
TGTGCCAGCAGTCAGACAGGGGGCAAGAACACTGAAGCTTTCTTT
>few|TRBJ2-2|TRBD1|TRBV6-4
CASSCIQGANTGELFF
TGTGCCAGCAGTTGTATACAGGGGGCGAACACCGGGGAGCTGTTTTTT
>NA|TRBJ2-2|NA|TRBV5-5
CASSQRIDVLTGELFF
TGTGCCAGCAGCCAACGTATTGACGTTCTCACCGGGGAGCTGTTTTTT
>few|TRBJ1-3|NA|TRBV13
CASSLTPSTGNTIYF
TGTGCCAGCAGCTTAACCCCATCTACGGGAAACACCATATATTTT
>NA|TRBJ2-1|TRBD2|TRBV20-1
CSARTSGGYNEQFF
TGCAGTGCGCGGACTAGCGGCGGATACAATGAGCAGTTCTTC
>NA|TRBJ2-7|NA|TRBV29-1
CSAVRGYEQYF
TGCAGCGCGGTGAGAGGGTACGAGCAGTACTTC
>NA|TRBJ2-1|TRBD2|TRBV7-9
CASSTFSGGTLLYNEQFF
TGTGCCAGCAGCACCTTTAGCGGGGGCACTCTACTATACAATGAGCAGTTCTTC
>NA|TRBJ2-5|NA|TRBV10-3
CAISGLDQETQYF
TGTGCCATCAGTGGTCTTGACCAAGAGACCCAGTACTTC
>NA|TRBJ2-7|NA|TRBV21-1
CASSRTGENYEQYF
TGTGCCAGCAGCAGAACAGGGGAGAACTACGAGCAGTACTTC
>NA|TRBJ2-6|NA|TRBV28
CASSFSRRDPSGANVLTF
TGTGCCAGCAGTTTCTCCCGACGCGACCCCTCTGGGGCCAACGTCCTGACTTTC
>NA|TRBJ2-1|NA|TRBV4-1
CASSRRAGGDINNEQFF
TGCGCCAGCAGCCGGAGGGCTGGGGGAGACATTAACAATGAGCAGTTCTTC
>NA|TRBJ1-2|NA|TRBV20-1
CSARDRSDYGYTF
TGCAGTGCTAGAGACAGGAGTGACTATGGCTACACCTTC
>NA|TRBJ2-7|TRBD2|TRBV20-1
CSARIPLAGDPSYEQYF
TGCAGTGCTAGAATACCACTAGCGGGAGACCCCTCCTACGAGCAGTACTTC
>NA|TRBJ1-1|NA|TRBV9
CASSVGWGRTEAFF
TGTGCCAGCAGCGTAGGATGGGGGAGAACTGAAGCTTTCTTT
>few|TRBJ1-4|NA|TRBV19
CASSAPGSPRTLELFF
TGTGCCAGTAGTGCCCCGGGGTCTCCAAGGACCCTGGAACTGTTTTTT
>NA|TRBJ2-5|TRBD2|TRBV12-3/TRBV12-4
CASSFSGGETQYF
TGTGCCAGCAGTTTTAGCGGGGGGGAGACCCAGTACTTC
>few|TRBJ1-6|NA|TRBV7-2
CASSFQGNNSPLHF
TGTGCCAGCAGCTTTCAGGGGAATAATTCACCCCTCCACTTT
>NA|TRBJ2-5|NA|TRBV7-3
CASSLSSGFGETQYF
TGTGCCAGCAGCTTATCTTCGGGATTCGGGGAGACCCAGTACTTC